These T cell receptor beta chains were read from a single sample in a study of vaccination and CD4 T cells after COVID-19. No cognate antigen is known for these TCRs. TCRdb used MiXCR to reprocess the PCR reads, holding one entry per CDR3 protein. The table has around 26,000 distinct CDR3 sequences, less than 60% seen once. The sample consisted of CD4+ T cells from blood, cultured in vitro, taken before SARS-CoV-2 vaccination. The receptor set was obtained from a human donor who received a COVID-19 vaccine. Both conserved end residues are part of each CDR3. A D gene is named only where the DNA matches it firmly. Not every row has a clone size; where given, it reads once, few, many or a size class.

>TRBD1|NA|TRBV12-3/TRBV12-4|TRBJ1-2
TGTGCCAGCAGATGGGGACAGGCCCACTATGGCTACACCTTC
CASRWGQAHYGYTF
>TRBD1|NA|TRBV7-8|TRBJ2-2
TGTGCCAGCAGCCAACCTACAGGGGACGATAGTATCGGGGAGCTGTTTTTT
CASSQPTGDDSIGELFF
>TRBD1|NA|TRBV5-1|TRBJ1-1
TGCGCCAGCAGCTTGGAAGGACAGGGGTCGTTTAACACTGAAGCTTTCTTT
CASSLEGQGSFNTEAFF
>NA|few|TRBV6-1|TRBJ1-5
TGTGCCAGCACCCCGGCCATTGGTCAGCCCCAGCATTTT
CASTPAIGQPQHF
>NA|few|TRBV7-2|TRBJ2-7
TGTGCCAGCAGCTTAGAATTTTTGGGGGTAAACTCCTACGAGCAGTACTTC
CASSLEFLGVNSYEQYF
>NA|few|TRBV19|TRBJ1-5
TGTGCCAGTAGTCAGGGCCACGGCAATCAGCCCCAGCATTTT
CASSQGHGNQPQHF
>NA|NA|TRBV6-1|TRBJ1-2
TGTGCCAGCGCGTCTAAGGCGGGATACGGCTACACCTTC
CASASKAGYGYTF
>TRBD1|NA|TRBV19|TRBJ1-5
TGTGCCAGTAGTCTGCGCCCACAGGGGACTTATAGCAATCAGCCCCAGCATTTT
CASSLRPQGTYSNQPQHF
>TRBD1|few|TRBV7-9|TRBJ1-5
TGTGCCAGCAGCCACACAGGGGGCGTCAATCAGCCCCAGCATTTT
CASSHTGGVNQPQHF
>TRBD2|few|TRBV20-1|TRBJ2-5
TGCAGTGCTAGTGAAGGGACTAGTCCTCTAGAGACCCAGTACTTC
CSASEGTSPLETQYF
>NA|few|TRBV5-5|TRBJ1-2
TGTGCCAGCAGCTTGTTAGTGCAGTCTGGTGGCGGCGGCTACACCTTC
CASSLLVQSGGGGYTF
>TRBD2|NA|TRBV12-3/TRBV12-4|TRBJ2-3
TGTGCCAGCAGGCAGACCGGGACTAGCGGGGGGGCCGGGGATACGCAGTATTTT
CASRQTGTSGGAGDTQYF
>TRBD1|NA|TRBV6-1|TRBJ2-7
TGTGCCAGCAGTCAGACAGGGGAGGTTGGGGACGAGCAGTACTTC
CASSQTGEVGDEQYF
>TRBD1|NA|TRBV30|TRBJ2-2
TGTGCCTGGGGTCCAGGGGGAGACACCGGGGAGCTGTTTTTT
CAWGPGGDTGELFF
>NA|NA|TRBV21-1|TRBJ1-1
TGTGCCAGCAGCAAAGGGTCAGGTGACACTGAAGCTTTCTTT
CASSKGSGDTEAFF
>NA|NA|TRBV2|TRBJ2-3
TGTGCCAGCAGCGAGCGGTCAGATACGCAGTATTTT
CASSERSDTQYF
>TRBD1|NA|TRBV20-1|TRBJ1-4
TGCAGTGCTAGGCCCGGGACAGGGCGAGAAAAACTGTTTTTT
CSARPGTGREKLFF
>TRBD1|NA|TRBV12-5|TRBJ2-1
TGTGCTAGTGGACCGACAGGGAGCTCCTACAATGAGCAGTTCTTC
CASGPTGSSYNEQFF
>NA|few|TRBV2|TRBJ1-4
TGTGCCAGCAACAACGGACTGAATAATGAAAAACTGTTTTTT
CASNNGLNNEKLFF
>TRBD2|NA|TRBV10-3|TRBJ2-3
TGTGCCATCAGTGAGGGCCGGGGCACGGGGGGGGCAGATACGCAGTATTTT
CAISEGRGTGGADTQYF
>NA|NA|TRBV20-1|TRBJ1-5
TGCAGTGCTCTTCGACAGGCCCGCCAGCCCCAGCATTTT
CSALRQARQPQHF
>TRBD2|NA|TRBV10-3|TRBJ2-5
TGTGCCATCAGTGAAGTCCTAGCGGGATCTGAGACCCAGTACTTC
CAISEVLAGSETQYF
>NA|NA|TRBV7-3|TRBJ2-5
TGTGCCAGCAGCTTATCTTCTAGCGTTCCGGAGACCCAGTACTTC
CASSLSSSVPETQYF
>TRBD2|NA|TRBV3-1|TRBJ2-3
TGTGCCAGCAGCCAAGATTGGAGCGGGGGGGTCGCCGGTACGCAGTATTTT
CASSQDWSGGVAGTQYF